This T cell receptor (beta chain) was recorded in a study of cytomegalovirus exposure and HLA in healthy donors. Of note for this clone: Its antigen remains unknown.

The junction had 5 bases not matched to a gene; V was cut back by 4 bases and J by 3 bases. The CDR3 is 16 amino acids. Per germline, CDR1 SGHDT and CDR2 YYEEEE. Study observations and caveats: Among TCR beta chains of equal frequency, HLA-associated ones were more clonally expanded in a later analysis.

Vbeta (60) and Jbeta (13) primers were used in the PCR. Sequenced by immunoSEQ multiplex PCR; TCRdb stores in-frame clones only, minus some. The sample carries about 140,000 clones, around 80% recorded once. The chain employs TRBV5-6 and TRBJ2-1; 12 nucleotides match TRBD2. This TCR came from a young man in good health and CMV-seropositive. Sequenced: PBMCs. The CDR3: CASSVGLAGLYNEQFF. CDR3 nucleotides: TGTGCCAGCAGCGTGGGACTAGCGGGCCTCTACAATGAGCAGTTCTTC.